The rows below give T cell receptor beta chains drawn from one sample of a study of blood T cells in healthy people across ages. Using its own MiXCR run on the 5' RACE reads, TCRdb lists one record per CDR3 protein. The sample consists of under 2,000,000 distinct CDR3 sequences, about 50% of them appearing once. The material sequenced was blood. These receptors were collected from a woman aged 40 to 50 in good health. The CDR3 runs from the conserved cysteine through the conserved F or W. D genes are given only for firm matches. A clone size is listed for some rows: how often the clone was seen (once, few, many), or a class if it is expanded.

size	V	J	D	DNA	CDR3
few	TRBV15	TRBJ2-5	TRBD2	TGTGCCACCAGTATCGGACTAGCGCAGACCCAGTACTTC	CATSIGLAQTQYF
-	TRBV6-5	TRBJ2-7	TRBD2	TGTGCCAGCAGTCGGGATAGCGGGGGGACCTACGAGCAGTACTTC	CASSRDSGGTYEQYF
-	TRBV15	TRBJ2-7	-	TGTGCCACCAGCAGAGGGGATGCCTCAGACTACGAGCAGTACTTC	CATSRGDASDYEQYF
-	TRBV5-1	TRBJ2-1	TRBD1	TGCGCCAGCAGCGCAGGCGGACAGGGTAGGGGGAATGAGCAGTTCTTC	CASSAGGQGRGNEQFF
-	TRBV4-2	TRBJ2-1	TRBD2	TGTGCCAGCAGCCAAGGAACTAGCGGGGGAAAGTATGAGCAGTTCTTC	CASSQGTSGGKYEQFF
-	TRBV14	TRBJ2-3	-	TGTGCCAGCAGCCACCGCAAGTGGGGTTCTAGCACAGATACGCAGTATTTT	CASSHRKWGSSTDTQYF
-	TRBV25-1	TRBJ1-2	-	TGTGCCAGCAGTGAACGGGCCGTCGGCTATGGCTACACCTTC	CASSERAVGYGYTF
-	TRBV6-5	TRBJ2-7	-	TGTGCCAGCAGTTACTCTCCCCGGATCTCTCAAGGCACCTACGAGCAGTACTTC	CASSYSPRISQGTYEQYF
few	TRBV6-5	TRBJ2-5	TRBD2	TGTGCCAGCAGTTACCAGGGACTAGCAGGTGGAGAGACCCAGTACTTC	CASSYQGLAGGETQYF
-	TRBV7-8	TRBJ2-5	-	TGTGCCAGCAGCTTTAACACAGTAATTAGTACAGAGACCCAGTACTTC	CASSFNTVISTETQYF